A selection of T cell receptor beta chains follows, all from one sample in a study of blood T cells in healthy people across ages. Each CDR3 protein gets one entry after TCRdb re-called the 5' RACE reads with MiXCR. This table has about a million distinct CDR3 sequences, roughly 50% appearing once. The sequencing input was blood. Source of these receptors: a man aged 25-40 years in good health. The CDR3 runs from the conserved cysteine through the conserved F or W. Each record gives: clone size, J gene, D gene, V gene, CDR3 protein, CDR3 DNA. A D gene is named only where the DNA matches it firmly. The size field is filled for only some rows; it gives once, few, many or a size class.

NA | TRBJ2-3 | NA | TRBV7-9 | CASSLGGPPATQYF | TGTGCCAGCAGCTTAGGGGGCCCCCCGGCTACGCAGTATTTT
NA | TRBJ2-7 | NA | TRBV6-5 | CASRLDLHSYEQYF | TGTGCCAGCAGGTTGGATTTACACTCCTACGAGCAGTACTTC
NA | TRBJ2-4 | NA | TRBV3-1 | CASSRHGTFGDEQYF | TGTGCCAGCAGCCGGCACGGGACGTTCGGCGATGAGCAGTACTTC
few | TRBJ2-7 | NA | TRBV7-9 | CASSPATGYSYEQYF | TGTGCCAGCAGTCCCGCAACAGGGTACTCCTACGAGCAGTACTTC
once | TRBJ2-7 | NA | TRBV20-1 | CSAKARVSYNEQYF | TGCAGTGCTAAAGCGAGGGTGTCCTACAATGAGCAGTACTTC
NA | TRBJ1-4 | NA | TRBV20-1 | CSARVSGLNEKLFF | TGCAGTGCTAGAGTTTCCGGGCTTAATGAAAAACTGTTTTTT
many | TRBJ2-5 | NA | TRBV15 | CATSRDLSSEETQYF | TGTGCCACCAGCAGAGATCTTAGCAGCGAAGAGACCCAGTACTTC
NA | TRBJ1-5 | NA | TRBV15 | CATSSIRADQPQHF | TGTGCCACCAGCAGTATCCGGGCCGATCAGCCCCAGCATTTT
once | TRBJ2-7 | NA | TRBV3-1 | CASSQYRTVFYEQYF | TGTGCCAGCAGCCAGTACAGGACAGTCTTCTACGAGCAGTACTTC
NA | TRBJ2-1 | TRBD2 | TRBV6-5 | CASSYSVRGGAINEQFF | TGTGCCAGCAGTTACTCGGTTCGGGGGGGGGCCATCAATGAGCAGTTCTTC
NA | TRBJ2-3 | TRBD2 | TRBV29-1 | CSVDPAGVRDTQYF | TGCAGCGTTGATCCAGCGGGAGTGCGAGATACGCAGTATTTT
NA | TRBJ2-7 | TRBD2 | TRBV20-1 | CSASSGRGYYEQYF | TGCAGTGCTAGCTCCGGGAGGGGCTACTACGAGCAGTACTTC
NA | TRBJ1-1 | NA | TRBV6-6 | CASSYPRGGFTEAFF | TGTGCCAGCAGTTACCCTCGGGGCGGGTTCACTGAAGCTTTCTTT
NA | TRBJ2-7 | NA | TRBV20-1 | CSAPRGSDYYEQYF | TGCAGTGCCCCTCGGGGCAGCGATTACTACGAGCAGTACTTC
once | TRBJ2-7 | NA | TRBV7-3 | CASSHRGGSSYNEQYF | TGTGCCAGCAGCCACAGGGGCGGGAGCTCCTACAATGAGCAGTACTTC
NA | TRBJ1-1 | NA | TRBV6-5 | CASKRGALNTEAFF | TGTGCCAGCAAAAGGGGGGCTCTGAACACTGAAGCTTTCTTT
NA | TRBJ1-5 | NA | TRBV21-1 | CASRGVLSYYSNQPQHF | TGTGCCAGCCGCGGGGTCCTCTCATATTATAGCAATCAGCCCCAGCATTTT
NA | TRBJ2-7 | TRBD2 | TRBV28 | CASSLMGLAGGPQGSNIYEQYF | TGTGCCAGCAGTTTAATGGGACTAGCGGGGGGACCGCAGGGTTCCAACATCTACGAGCAGTACTTC
NA | TRBJ1-5 | NA | TRBV20-1 | CSAREGPGSNQPQHF | TGCAGTGCTAGAGAGGGGCCAGGATCCAATCAGCCCCAGCATTTT
NA | TRBJ2-2 | NA | TRBV6-1 | CASSPHPGVPTGELFF | TGTGCCAGCAGTCCACACCCAGGGGTGCCCACCGGGGAGCTGTTTTTT
few | TRBJ1-1 | NA | TRBV10-3 | CAISEEEGHTNTEAFF | TGTGCCATCAGCGAGGAGGAGGGACACACGAACACTGAAGCTTTCTTT
NA | TRBJ2-1 | TRBD2 | TRBV7-2 | CASSDPLAGGYNEQFF | TGTGCCAGCAGCGACCCCCTAGCGGGGGGGTACAATGAGCAGTTCTTC
NA | TRBJ2-1 | NA | TRBV7-9 | CASSLREGPGQFF | TGTGCCAGCAGCTTGCGAGAGGGGCCGGGACAGTTCTTC
NA | TRBJ2-5 | TRBD2 | TRBV4-2 | CASSQLLAGGMGQETQYF | TGTGCCAGCAGCCAACTACTAGCGGGGGGGATGGGCCAAGAGACCCAGTACTTC
NA | TRBJ1-1 | NA | TRBV10-3 | CAISEYGNTEAFF | TGTGCCATCAGTGAGTACGGTAACACTGAAGCTTTCTTT
NA | TRBJ2-3 | NA | TRBV11-3 | CASSLGGSSQYF | TGTGCCAGCAGCCTGGGGGGCAGCTCGCAGTATTTT
NA | TRBJ2-7 | TRBD1 | TRBV2 | CASRGQVEGYEQYF | TGTGCCAGCAGAGGACAGGTAGAGGGCTACGAGCAGTACTTC
many | TRBJ2-5 | NA | TRBV3-1 | CASSQRGSSETQYF | TGTGCCAGCAGCCAGAGGGGGAGTAGCGAGACCCAGTACTTC
NA | TRBJ2-3 | TRBD2 | TRBV7-2 | CASSSALAGLSGTDTQYF | TGTGCCAGCAGCTCGGCGCTAGCGGGACTCTCAGGCACAGATACGCAGTATTTT
NA | TRBJ2-2 | NA | TRBV6-5 | CASFNEVGELFF | TGTGCCAGCTTTAACGAAGTCGGGGAGCTGTTTTTT
NA | TRBJ1-2 | NA | TRBV10-3 | CAISQTLLGYGYTF | TGTGCCATCAGCCAGACCCTCCTGGGCTATGGCTACACCTTC
NA | TRBJ2-5 | TRBD2 | TRBV20-1 | CSARDAAGGYQETQYF | TGCAGTGCTAGAGACGCAGCGGGGGGGTACCAAGAGACCCAGTACTTC
NA | TRBJ1-6 | TRBD1 | TRBV6-1 | CASSGTGFNSPLHF | TGTGCCAGCAGCGGGACAGGTTTTAATTCACCCCTCCACTTT
few | TRBJ2-1 | TRBD1 | TRBV6-6 | CASLTGKDYNEQFF | TGTGCCAGTTTGACAGGGAAGGACTACAATGAGCAGTTCTTC
many | TRBJ1-2 | TRBD1 | TRBV12-3/TRBV12-4 | CASSLSSRDREYGYTF | TGTGCCAGCAGTCTTTCATCCCGGGACAGGGAATATGGCTACACCTTC
NA | TRBJ2-5 | NA | TRBV11-2 | CASSLSGVRQETQYF | TGTGCCAGCAGCCTTTCCGGGGTACGGCAAGAGACCCAGTACTTC
NA | TRBJ1-1 | NA | TRBV28 | CASNPGTEAFF | TGTGCCAGCAACCCAGGAACTGAAGCTTTCTTT
few | TRBJ2-6 | NA | TRBV6-1 | CASSDLAGANVLTF | TGTGCCAGCAGTGATTTGGCGGGGGCCAACGTCCTGACTTTC
few | TRBJ2-5 | TRBD2 | TRBV20-1 | CSALKTGGGQKETQYF | TGCAGTGCTTTGAAAACGGGGGGAGGTCAAAAAGAGACCCAGTACTTC
many | TRBJ2-3 | TRBD1 | TRBV6-1 | CASSERGHEADTQYF | TGTGCCAGCAGTGAAAGGGGGCATGAGGCAGATACGCAGTATTTT
NA | TRBJ2-1 | NA | TRBV6-2/TRBV6-3 | CASSSHSPDNLLWQFF | TGTGCCAGCAGTTCACATTCCCCAGACAACCTATTGTGGCAGTTCTTC
many | TRBJ2-7 | NA | TRBV7-2 | CASSRDLYEQYF | TGTGCCAGCTCGAGGGATCTTTACGAGCAGTACTTC
many | TRBJ1-2 | NA | TRBV27 | CASSFMGGAEGYTF | TGTGCCAGCAGTTTCATGGGGGGCGCGGAAGGCTACACCTTC
NA | TRBJ1-5 | NA | TRBV20-1 | CSARRQLQTHHPQHF | TGCAGTGCTAGAAGGCAACTCCAGACCCATCATCCCCAGCATTTT
few | TRBJ2-7 | TRBD1 | TRBV7-8 | CASRPPGTGSYEQYF | TGTGCCAGCAGGCCCCCCGGGACAGGTTCATACGAGCAGTACTTC
NA | TRBJ2-2 | TRBD2 | TRBV27 | CASSFGGVANTGELFF | TGTGCCAGCAGTTTCGGGGGGGTAGCGAACACCGGGGAGCTGTTTTTT
NA | TRBJ1-5 | NA | TRBV4-1 | CASSQGQNSNQPQHF | TGCGCCAGCAGCCAAGGACAGAATAGCAATCAGCCCCAGCATTTT
NA | TRBJ1-6 | NA | TRBV4-2 | CASSQGTSPLHF | TGTGCCAGCAGCCAGGGTACCTCACCCCTCCACTTT
NA | TRBJ2-3 | NA | TRBV20-1 | CSARDRVLWDTQYF | TGCAGTGCTAGAGATCGGGTGTTATGGGATACGCAGTATTTT
NA | TRBJ2-2 | TRBD1 | TRBV20-1 | CSAQGQVGIGELFF | TGCAGTGCCCAAGGACAGGTTGGGATCGGGGAGCTGTTTTTT
NA | TRBJ1-2 | TRBD1 | TRBV6-1 | CASRFQGAKNGYTF | TGTGCCAGCAGATTCCAGGGGGCTAAGAATGGCTACACCTTC
NA | TRBJ1-1 | NA | TRBV6-5 | CASSYLWGQAFF | TGTGCCAGCAGTTATCTCTGGGGTCAAGCTTTCTTT
NA | TRBJ2-5 | NA | TRBV6-5 | CASSPGTPTQYF | TGTGCCAGCAGTCCCGGGACACCCACTCAGTACTTC
NA | TRBJ2-5 | NA | TRBV12-3/TRBV12-4 | CASSYAGTGLQETQYF | TGTGCCAGCAGTTACGCCGGGACGGGACTCCAAGAGACCCAGTACTTC
few | TRBJ2-2 | TRBD1 | TRBV5-1 | CASSYLEGAETGELFF | TGCGCCAGCAGCTACCTAGAGGGGGCCGAAACCGGGGAGCTGTTTTTT
NA | TRBJ1-4 | NA | TRBV2 | CAGGMQGGEKLFF | TGTGCCGGGGGGATGCAGGGTGGTGAAAAACTGTTTTTT
NA | TRBJ2-6 | NA | TRBV4-3 | CASSQDRGLGANVLTF | TGCGCCAGCAGCCAAGATCGGGGGCTCGGGGCCAACGTCCTGACTTTC
NA | TRBJ1-1 | NA | TRBV9 | CASSMTGNTEAFF | TGTGCCAGCAGCATGACGGGGAACACTGAAGCTTTCTTT
few | TRBJ2-7 | NA | TRBV7-2 | CASSLLSSSQSFSYEQYF | TGTGCCAGCAGCTTACTTTCATCGTCCCAATCCTTCTCCTACGAGCAGTACTTC
few | TRBJ2-5 | TRBD1 | TRBV7-2 | CASSSDRVSETQYF | TGTGCCAGCAGCTCGGACAGGGTCTCGGAGACCCAGTACTTC